The clone carrying this T cell receptor (beta chain) was seen only a few times. Its antigen remains unidentified. The sample comes from a study of T cells after yellow fever vaccination. Study conclusions and caveats: Weaker in magnitude, the secondary response showed a faster peak on day 5 versus 15. Abundant clonotypes from the bulk population could contaminate FACS-sorted repertoires. A large majority of primary-vaccination clones showed up again after the booster (approximately 95% CD4, around 88% CD8).

TCRdb reprocessed the 5' RACE reads via MiXCR and lists one record per CDR3 protein. The sample yields about 340,000 distinct CDR3 sequences, around 13% seen once. The sequencing used CD4+ T cells sorted from PBMCs, collected 15 days after the yellow fever booster vaccination. The sequence came from a man aged 18 to 30 who received the YFV17D yellow fever vaccine.

CDR3 DNA sequence: TGTGCCAGCAGTGAAGTTTGGTCTGGAAACACCATATATTTT. Its translation is CASSEVWSGNTIYF. The chain couples TRBV6-1 to TRBJ1-3; no definite D call. The CDR3 consists of 14 residues. Deletions cut 1 base from V and 1 base from J, with 5 bases between. Germline CDR1 and CDR2: MNHNS and SASEGT.